The next 18 T cell receptor beta chains were all read from a single sample in a study of blood T cells in healthy people across ages. Next came a second PCR, run for about 6 to 12 cycles, which used a sample-barcoded 5' primer along with a J-beta primer mix. TCRdb processed the 5' RACE reads anew with MiXCR; each CDR3 protein has one entry. The table records 1.5 million to 2 million distinct CDR3 sequences, around half of them present only once. The sample consisted of blood. The receptors here all came from a woman between 40 and 50 years old in good health.

The chain links TRBV11-2 to TRBJ2-5; 9 bases agree with TRBD2. With 7 bases clipped from V and 0 bases from J, the junction kept 12 bases outside the gene matches. The CDR3 has 17 amino acids. The germline CDR1 and CDR2 sequences are SGHAT and FQNNGV. The CDR3 coding sequence is TGTGCCAGCACCCTACACCTAAGCGGGGGGAACCAAGAGACCCAGTACTTC. Translation: CASTLHLSGGNQETQYF.

CDR3 region: CASRTGAPDMQYF. As DNA, the CDR3 is TGTGCCAGCAGGACAGGGGCCCCAGATATGCAATATTTT. The chain couples TRBV12-3 or TRBV12-4 to TRBJ2-3; 8 bases align to TRBD1. The CDR3 spans 13 residues. V dropped 6 bases and J dropped 15; count of bases not matched to a gene: 14.

This clonotype was recorded a few times. The V gene is TRBV20-1, the J gene TRBJ2-6; no definite D call. This CDR3 is 13 amino acids long. Trimming shortened V by 4 bases and J by 4 bases, and 8 bases separated the two germline ends. Per germline, CDR1 DFQATT and CDR2 SNEGSKA (reference sequence). The CDR3 here is CSAIPPGANVLTF. As DNA, the CDR3 is TGCAGTGCTATCCCGCCGGGGGCCAACGTCCTGACTTTC.

V and J are TRBV6-2 or TRBV6-3 and TRBJ2-7; 7 positions agree with TRBD2. The CDR3 has 14 amino acids. V was clipped by 0 bases and J by 5 bases; unmatched bases: 4. Germline CDR1 is MNHEY and CDR2 is SVGEGT. CDR3 loop: CASSYSNGGNEQYF. CDR3 DNA: TGTGCCAGCAGTTACTCGAACGGGGGGAACGAGCAGTACTTC.

This chain joins TRBV10-3 and TRBJ2-4, with D possibly matching TRBD1 (5 bases). The assigned J gene may be wrong: the sequence end matches TRBJ2-7 better. Germline V gene lookup returns CDR1 ENHRY and CDR2 SYGVKD. This CDR3 spans 15 amino acids. CDR3: CAISESGQGKGEQYF. CDR3 sequence (DNA): TGTGCCATCAGTGAGTCGGGGCAGGGCAAGGGCGAGCAGTACTTC.

The table lists this clonotype with a few counts. The chain couples TRBV20-1 to TRBJ1-1, with 8 bases fitting TRBD1. The junction had 4 bases not matched to a gene; V was cut back by 6 bases and J by 10 bases. CDR3 size: 10 residues. Germline CDR1 reads DFQATT; CDR2 reads SNEGSKA (reference sequence). This CDR3 is CSALDRGAFF. The CDR3 DNA follows: TGCAGTGCACTAGACAGGGGAGCTTTCTTT.

The chain combines TRBV20-1 with TRBJ1-5; weak D call: TRBD1 (5 bases). Between the trimmed V and J ends, which lost 6 bases and 1 base, there was a span of 19 bases. Germline values: CDR1 DFQATT, CDR2 SNEGSKA (reference sequence). The CDR3 is made up of 16 amino acids. The CDR3 nucleotides are TGCAGTGCGAGGGGAGGGGTTTTTGGGAGCAATCAGCCCCAGCATTTT. Amino acids: CSARGGVFGSNQPQHF.

The chain employs TRBV6-4 and TRBJ2-4; 8 positions match TRBD1. The germline gives CDR1 MRHNA, CDR2 SNTAGT. The junction had 2 bases not matched to a gene; V was cut back by 0 bases and J by 4 bases. The CDR3 runs 15 residues. The CDR3 sequence is CASSDSGTGKNIQYF. CDR3 DNA sequence: TGTGCCAGCAGTGACTCGGGGACAGGAAAAAACATTCAGTACTTC.

This clonotype was counted only a few times. The chain links TRBV7-2 to TRBJ2-5, with 10 bases identical to TRBD2. V lost 1 base and J lost 6; bases outside the gene matches: 11. The CDR3 is 17 amino acids. From germline, CDR1 is SGHTA and CDR2 FQGNSA. CDR3: CASSLEASGGPMKTQYF. The DNA of the CDR3 is TGTGCCAGCAGCTTAGAGGCTAGCGGGGGCCCGATGAAGACCCAGTACTTC.

J is TRBJ2-7 and V is TRBV5-1; D is possibly TRBD1 or TRBD2 (5 bases each). The V and J ends lost 4 bases and 2 bases respectively, with 16 bases between them. Germline V gives CDR1 SGHRS, CDR2 YFSETQ. This CDR3 comprises 15 residues. The CDR3 here is CASSRTGTDTYEQYF. DNA of the CDR3: TGCGCCAGCAGCCGAACCGGGACGGACACCTACGAGCAGTACTTC.

This CDR3 is CSFQGVGSTDTQYF. The CDR3 bases are TGCAGCTTCCAGGGGGTCGGTAGCACAGATACGCAGTATTTT. This rearrangement joins TRBV20-1 to TRBJ2-3; 7 bases match TRBD1. The CDR3 has 14 amino acids. Germline V gene lookup returns CDR1 DFQATT and CDR2 SNEGSKA (reference sequence).

The chain carries TRBV28 and TRBJ2-7, with 11 bases aligning to TRBD2. With 6 bases clipped from V and 3 bases from J, the junction kept 10 bases outside the gene matches. This CDR3 comprises 16 residues. Germline V lookup: CDR1 MDHEN, CDR2 SYDVKM. This chain's CDR3 is CASSQGTTSGDYEQYF. CDR3 nucleotide sequence: TGTGCCAGCAGCCAAGGAACGACTAGCGGGGACTACGAGCAGTACTTC. Full variable domain (remainder filled in from reference TRBV28 and TRBJ2-7): DVKVTQSSRYLVKRTGEKVFLECVQDMDHENMFWYRQDPGLGLRLIYFSYDVKMKEKGDIPEGYSVSREKKERFSLILESASTNQTSMYLCASSQGTTSGDYEQYFGPGTRLTVT.

The chain has TRBV4-3 and TRBJ1-1; D may be TRBD1 (5 bases). Trimming removed 0 bases from V and 0 bases from J, with 14 bases in between. Looked up from germline, CDR1 is LGHNA and CDR2 is YSLEER. CDR3 size: 17 residues. CDR3 residues: CASSQDEGGTVNTEAFF. The CDR3 region has the DNA TGCGCCAGCAGCCAAGACGAGGGAGGGACTGTGAACACTGAAGCTTTCTTT.

Regarding this clonotype: Its ends do not fully match the called genes, so a read error is possible. V gene TRBV3-1 combines with J gene TRBJ1-2; no definite D call. CDR3 length: 13 residues. The germline V gene encodes CDR1 LGHDT and CDR2 YNNKEL (reference sequence). CDR3 residues: CAGSQSRDYGYTF. The CDR3 DNA reads as TGTGCCGGCAGCCAATCCCGGGACTATGGCTACACCTTC.

This clonotype was counted a few times. CDR3 amino acids: CASSPRDRLQETQYF. In DNA form, the CDR3 reads TGTGCCAGCAGCCCCCGGGACAGGCTTCAAGAGACCCAGTACTTC. V and J are TRBV14 and TRBJ2-5; 8 bases are a match to TRBD1. Germline V CDR1 and CDR2: SGHDN, FVKESK. After removal of 4 bases from V and 2 bases from J, the junction contained 6 bases not matched to a gene. The CDR3 has 15 residues.

V gene TRBV6-5 combines with J gene TRBJ1-2, with D maybe TRBD1 (5 bases). This CDR3 region has 19 residues. The V end lost 4 bases, the J end lost 0 bases, and 24 bases lay between the germline ends. Per germline, CDR1 MNHEY and CDR2 SVGAGI. The CDR3 spells CASSLYPHATGTPNYGYTF. The CDR3 coding sequence is TGTGCCAGCAGTTTGTACCCTCACGCAACCGGGACCCCTAACTATGGCTACACCTTC.

The chain uses TRBV6-1 and TRBJ2-5, with 12 bases fitting TRBD2. Germline V gene sequence: CDR1 MNHNS, CDR2 SASEGT. The V segment lost 0 bases and the J segment 4 bases; nucleotides outside the gene matches: 6. CDR3 size: 17 residues. For the CDR3, the DNA is TGTGCCAGCAGTGAAGCGCGCCCTAGCGGGGGGGGAGAGACCCAGTACTTC. It encodes CASSEARPSGGGETQYF.

The J gene is TRBJ2-4, the V gene TRBV6-2 or TRBV6-3, with D tentatively TRBD1 (5 bases). The J call may be wrong; the DNA end is better matched by TRBJ2-5. There are 12 residues in the CDR3. Germline assignment: CDR1 MNHEY and CDR2 SVGEGT. The CDR3 spells CASTTQGETQYF. The DNA for the CDR3 is TGTGCCAGCACCACCCAGGGCGAGACCCAGTACTTC.